This TCR beta chain emerged from a study of blood T cell repertoires in COVID-19. Looking at the study overall: Some COVID-19 samples were acute and others convalescent; all came from the United States, Italy and Spain. PBMCs, B-cell-depleted T cells, or T cells provided the cDNA or gDNA that made up the material.

In germline, CDR1 is MNHEY, CDR2 SVGEGT. V shed 5 bases and J 0 bases; nucleotides not matched to a gene: 6. This CDR3 is 16 amino acids long. Source study methods: Amplified reference gene primers provided the basis for estimating nucleated cell counts. Only in-frame clones appear in the TCRdb table, and some are missing; sequencing was by immunoSEQ multiplex PCR. That table gives V, J and clone size, and the DNA gave D and trimming. This table holds about 160,000 clones, around 84% found once. The receptor was isolated from a woman of 80 years or more with acute or convalescent COVID-19. The chain is built from TRBV6-2 or TRBV6-3 and TRBJ2-7; 11 nucleotides align to TRBD1. The sequenced sample consisted of peripheral blood. The CDR3 region has the DNA TGTGCCAGCAGTGACTTCGGACAGGGGGCCTCCTACGAGCAGTACTTC. It yields the protein CASSDFGQGASYEQYF.